This record covers a single TCR beta chain. What it binds is not known. This sample was taken from a study of cytomegalovirus exposure and HLA in healthy donors. PCR involved 60 Vbeta and 13 Jbeta primers. Sequencing was performed with immunoSEQ multiplex PCR; in TCRdb, only in-frame clones are kept and a portion is missing. Found here are about 150,000 clones, about 64% of them singletons; the top ten hold around 3%. The CDR3 sequence is 14 residues long. Trimming took 0 bases from V and 5 from J; bases not matched to a gene: 3. The germline CDR1 and CDR2 sequences are MNHEY and SVGAGI. Though probably carrying unrecorded immune exposures, donors were nominally healthy at sampling. Study-level results: Most of the TCR beta V segments (in an earlier analysis) were productive either about 87% or about 30% of the time. Listed as cytomegalovirus-associated were roughly 180 TCR beta chains. In a later analysis, across HLA loci, associated TCR counts were highest for DRB1, lowest for HLA-C.

Sequencing input: PBMCs. The receptor comes from a woman in her 30s in good health and CMV-seropositive. The chain recombines TRBV6-5 with TRBJ2-5, with TRBD2 identical over 7 bases. Here the CDR3 DNA reads TGTGCCAGCAGTTACTCAGGACTAGTTGAGACCCAGTACTTC. It is translated as CASSYSGLVETQYF.